Listed here are 28 T cell receptor beta chains from one sample, sequenced in a study of T-cell memory formation after mild COVID-19 (dated by TCRdb to the early 2020s). Library generation was performed with 5' RACE. Sequencing took place on an Illumina NovaSeq 6000. TCRdb's own reprocessing of the public reads used fastp at Q25 and MiXCR and kept productive beta chains. One record per CDR3 amino acid sequence lists the most common genes and DNA. For this sample the table gives around 160,000 distinct CDR3 sequences, of which around a tenth were detected only once. The ten largest make up about 3.8% of the sample. Specimen: PBMCs or a T cell subset sorted from them (not recorded which). Receptors originate from a man younger than 35 who had mild COVID-19 (a few samples of this study predate the infection). The sample titles of this study are shuffled in the database, so cell type and time point are left out; the donor was told from shared clones.

This clonotype has more than one count but fewer than ten. CDR3 sequence (DNA): TGTGCCAGCAGCTTAGCGGGGGGGCAGAACAATGAGCAGTTCTTC. Protein product: CASSLAGGQNNEQFF. The chain carries TRBV5-6 and TRBJ2-1; TRBD2 aligns across 10 bases. CDR1 and CDR2 from the germline V gene are SGHDT and YYEEEE. The CDR3 length is 15 residues. Losses at the gene ends were 2 bases for V and 5 bases for J; bases not matched to a gene: 4.

A few counts support this clonotype. The chain couples TRBV5-1 to TRBJ2-7; tentative D call: TRBD1 (6 bases). This CDR3 spans 15 amino acids. Trimming left V 3 bases short and J 4 bases short, with 17 bases between. The germline CDR1 and CDR2 sequences are SGHRS and YFSETQ. The CDR3 nucleotides read TGCGCCAGCAGCTCCCCGTTCAGGGGTCGGTACGAGCAGTACTTC. This encodes CASSSPFRGRYEQYF. Together with reference TRBV5-1 and TRBJ2-7, the CDR3 gives the full variable domain: KAGVTQTPRYLIKTRGQQVTLSCSPISGHRSVSWYQQTPGQGLQFLFEYFSETQRNKGNFPGRFSGRQFSNSRSEMNVSTLELGDSALYLCASSSPFRGRYEQYFGPGTRLTVT.

This clonotype was recorded a few times. The V call is TRBV6-2 or TRBV6-3, the J call TRBJ2-1; D gene uncertain. This CDR3 region has 14 residues. Trimming removed 1 base from V and 2 bases from J, with 6 bases in between. Germline assignment: CDR1 MNHEY and CDR2 SVGEGT. The CDR3 nucleotides are TGTGCCAGCAGTTACTTAGGCCCCTACAATGAGCAGTTCTTC. Translating gives CASSYLGPYNEQFF.

The chain couples TRBV5-1 to TRBJ1-2; D is possibly TRBD1 (5 bases). The CDR3 covers 13 residues. Germline V gene lookup returns CDR1 SGHRS and CDR2 YFSETQ. V was pared by 9 bases and J by 3 bases, with 15 bases between. CDR3 in DNA: TGCGCCACAGCGTACAGGTCCGACTATGGCTACACCTTC. Encoded protein: CATAYRSDYGYTF.

Details on this clonotype: A much larger clonotype is one base distant, so this may be a read error. The chain links TRBV6-6 to TRBJ2-5, with D possibly being TRBD1 or TRBD2 (6 bases each). Germline V gene sequence: CDR1 MNHNY, CDR2 SVGAGI (reference sequence). The V end was cut by 6 bases, the J end by 3 bases, with 17 bases between. The CDR3 loop spans 15 amino acids. CDR3 in amino acids: CASRPQGGQEETQYF. CDR3 nucleotide sequence: TGTGCCAGCAGACCCCAAGGGGGGCAGGAAGAGACCCAGTACTTC.

This clonotype was counted between two and nine times. This rearrangement joins TRBV4-2 to TRBJ2-2, with 10 bases fitting TRBD1. Germline trimming cut 1 base from V and 6 bases from J; bases unmatched to any gene: 5. Germline lookup yields CDR1 LGHNA and CDR2 YNFKEQ. The CDR3 has 16 amino acids. CDR3 in amino acids: CASSQVGQGSAGELFF. CDR3 DNA sequence: TGTGCCAGCAGCCAAGTGGGACAGGGGAGCGCCGGGGAGCTGTTTTTT.

The genes are TRBV25-1 and TRBJ1-1; a weak D match, TRBD1 (5 bases). CDR1 is MGHDK and CDR2 is SYGVNS in the germline V gene. The CDR3 contains 14 residues. V lost 2 bases, J lost 4 bases, and 11 bases lay in between. The CDR3 protein is CASSELGVATEAFF. As DNA, the CDR3 is TGTGCCAGCAGTGAACTGGGGGTGGCCACTGAAGCTTTCTTT.

This clonotype was detected many times. This chain uses TRBV7-2 with TRBJ2-7; D may be TRBD2 (5 bases). Trimming took 4 bases from V and 4 from J, leaving 14 bases between them. The CDR3 has 14 residues. Germline V lookup: CDR1 SGHTA, CDR2 FQGNSA. CDR3 sequence (DNA): TGTGCCAGCAGCTATAGGCCCCGGGGTTACGAGCAGTACTTC. Its protein product is CASSYRPRGYEQYF.

The chain couples TRBV2 to TRBJ2-7; D not certain. Trimming removed 4 bases at V and 4 bases at J, with 5 bases between. The CDR3 is made up of 11 amino acids. Germline V gene data show CDR1 as SNHLY and CDR2 as FYNNEI. CDR3 sequence (DNA): TGTGCCAGCAGTGTAGAGTACGAGCAGTACGTC. Translated, it gives CASSVEYEQYV.

This clonotype turned up a few times. This chain uses TRBV5-1 with TRBJ2-1; D is undetermined. V was cut by 3 bases and J by 6 bases, with 10 bases left in between. Germline CDR1 is SGHRS and CDR2 is YFSETQ. The length of the CDR3 is 13 residues. The CDR3 loop is CASSSDWGNEQFF. The CDR3 bases are TGCGCCAGCAGCTCAGACTGGGGCAATGAGCAGTTCTTC.

This clonotype has just a few counts. The V and J genes are TRBV23-1 and TRBJ1-5; 8 nucleotides match TRBD1. TRBV23-1 is an open reading frame, and its role is uncertain. The CDR3 runs 16 residues. The junction had 4 bases not matched to a gene; V was cut back by 3 bases and J by 0 bases. CDR3 residues: CASSQWTGPSNQPQHF. The CDR3 DNA reads TGCGCCAGCAGTCAGTGGACAGGGCCTAGCAATCAGCCCCAGCATTTT.

The chain carries TRBV20-1 and TRBJ1-2; D perhaps matches TRBD1 (6 bases). Germline CDR1 DFQATT, CDR2 SNEGSKA (reference sequence). Trimming cost V 1 base and J 6 bases, with 15 bases left between them. This CDR3 contains 14 residues. CDR3 protein: CSARADRGEHGYTF. DNA of the CDR3: TGCAGTGCTAGAGCGGATAGGGGGGAACATGGCTACACCTTC.

This clonotype was detected ten times or more. The chain combines TRBV2 with TRBJ2-7, with D perhaps TRBD1 or TRBD2 (5 bases each). Germline lookup yields CDR1 SNHLY and CDR2 FYNNEI. This CDR3 is 16 amino acids long. Between the trimmed V and J ends, which lost 9 bases and 2 bases, there was a span of 23 bases. CDR3 in amino acids: CASRFSGTERAYEQYF. As DNA, the CDR3 is TGTGCCAGTCGATTCTCGGGGACGGAGAGGGCCTACGAGCAGTACTTC. The full variable domain, in which reference TRBV2 and TRBJ2-7 provide the parts outside the CDR3, is EPEVTQTPSHQVTQMGQEVILRCVPISNHLYFYWYRQILGQKVEFLVSFYNNEISEKSEIFDDQFSVERPDGSNFTLKIRSTKLEDSAMYFCASRFSGTERAYEQYFGPGTRLTVT.

The DNA for the CDR3 is TGTGCCAGCAGGCCCTCGGGGTCGAACACTGAAGCTTTCTTT. Protein: CASRPSGSNTEAFF. The chain couples TRBV6-2 or TRBV6-3 to TRBJ1-1; the D is unclear. The CDR3 is made up of 14 amino acids. Germline-derived CDR1 and CDR2 are MNHEY and SVGEGT. Trimming pared 6 bases from V and 1 base from J, leaving 12 bases between.

The rearrangement links TRBV6-1 to TRBJ1-1, with D perhaps TRBD1 (5 bases). CDR1 and CDR2 (germline): MNHNS, SASEGT. The CDR3 totals 13 residues. V was clipped by 4 bases and J by 3 bases, with 9 bases between them. CDR3 sequence reads: CASSVGGDTEAFF. CDR3 DNA: TGTGCCAGCAGTGTCGGGGGTGACACTGAAGCTTTCTTT.

A note on this clonotype: One end of the junction does not line up with germline, which may come from a read error. The V and J genes are TRBV5-1 and TRBJ1-6; D is possibly TRBD1 (5 bases). The CDR3 has 15 residues. Germline lookup yields CDR1 SGHRS and CDR2 YFSETQ. The CDR3 nucleotides are TGCGCCACCAGCCTTGGGACTGTCTATAATTCACCCCTCCACTTT. This translates into CATSLGTVYNSPLHF.

This rearrangement joins TRBV21-1 to TRBJ1-2; the table assigns TRBD1, which was not confirmed against the DNA. TRBV21-1 is marked as a pseudogene. This CDR3 comprises 14 residues. The CDR3 sequence is CASSPSQAGGGYTF. DNA for the CDR3: TGTGCCAGCAGCCCCTCGCAGGCAGGGGGAGGCTACACCTTC.

In this sample, this clonotype turned up a few times. The CDR3 region has the DNA TGTGCCAGCAGCGACCGGGGCCATGGCTACACCTTC. This sequence encodes CASSDRGHGYTF. The chain uses TRBV6-6 and TRBJ1-2; the D gene is possibly TRBD1 (5 bases). V lost 6 bases and J lost 6, with 11 bases in between. The CDR3 loop spans 12 amino acids. Germline V gene sequence: CDR1 MNHNY, CDR2 SVGAGI (reference sequence).

In its sample, this clonotype was seen a few times. This sequence joins TRBV9 and TRBJ2-3, with D uncertain. The CDR3 has 12 residues. V gave up 0 bases and J gave up 3 bases, with 2 bases separating them. CDR1 is SGDLS and CDR2 is YYNGEE in the germline V gene. Written as DNA, the CDR3 is TGTGCCAGCAGCGTAGAGACAGATACGCAGTATTTT. It yields the protein CASSVETDTQYF.

This clonotype was counted many times. This CDR3 reads CASSPPRGGGSYEQYF. Here the CDR3 DNA reads TGTGCCAGCTCACCACCGCGCGGGGGGGGGTCCTACGAGCAGTACTTC. V is TRBV18 and J is TRBJ2-7; 9 positions agree with TRBD2. This CDR3 spans 16 amino acids. The V and J ends lost 0 bases and 1 base, in that order; junction bases with no gene match: 4. CDR1 KGHSH and CDR2 LQKENI come from the germline V gene.

This clonotype was counted many times. The chain couples TRBV7-2 to TRBJ2-3, with 7 bases matching TRBD2. The germline CDR1 and CDR2 sequences are SGHTA and FQGNSA. The length of the CDR3 is 14 residues. V trimming: 2 bases; J trimming: 1 base; junction bases outside the gene matches: 0. CDR3 sequence reads: CASSLSGGTDTQYF. The CDR3 nucleotides are TGTGCCAGCAGCTTAAGCGGGGGCACAGATACGCAGTATTTT.

The J gene is TRBJ2-1, the V gene TRBV7-2; TRBD2 aligns across 7 bases. V shed 7 bases, J shed 6 bases, and the junction held 6 bases outside the gene matches. The CDR3 runs to 13 residues. Germline V CDR1 and CDR2: SGHTA, FQGNSA. CDR3 nucleotide sequence: TGTGCCAGCACCCGGGGGGTAAGCAATGAGCAGTTCTTC. Its translation is CASTRGVSNEQFF.

This clonotype was detected only a few times. The DNA of the CDR3 is TGCGCCAGCAGCTCGGGGACAGGGTCTATGAACACTGAAGCTTTCTTT. Protein sequence: CASSSGTGSMNTEAFF. This chain connects TRBV5-1 to TRBJ1-1; TRBD1 matches at 9 bases. The trim removed 3 bases at V and 0 bases at J, leaving 6 bases unmatched. Germline V gives CDR1 SGHRS, CDR2 YFSETQ. This CDR3 is 16 amino acids long.

This clonotype was counted a few times. The chain links TRBV7-2 to TRBJ2-7; D remains ambiguous. The CDR3 spans 12 residues. Germline V gene lookup returns CDR1 SGHTA and CDR2 FQGNSA. Trimming pared 2 bases from V and 4 bases from J, leaving 6 bases between. For the CDR3, the DNA is TGTGCCAGCAGCTTAAGCAGATACGAGCAGTACTTC. Its protein is CASSLSRYEQYF. Drawing the rest from reference TRBV7-2 and TRBJ2-7, the complete variable domain is GAGVSQSPSNKVTEKGKDVELRCDPISGHTALYWYRQSLGQGLEFLIYFQGNSAPDKSGLPSDRFSAERTGGSVSTLTIQRTQQEDSAVYLCASSLSRYEQYFGPGTRLTVT.

The gene calls are TRBV11-2 and TRBJ2-1; the D gene is possibly TRBD1 (6 bases). CDR3 size: 16 residues. Germline V gives CDR1 SGHAT, CDR2 FQNNGV. V was clipped by 3 bases and J by 2 bases, with 14 bases between them. The CDR3 sequence: CASSFGTSSTYNEQFF. CDR3 DNA: TGTGCCAGCAGCTTCGGGACATCTAGCACCTACAATGAGCAGTTCTTC. The entire variable domain, with the rest obtained from reference TRBV11-2 and TRBJ2-1, is as follows: EAGVAQSPRYKIIEKRQSVAFWCNPISGHATLYWYQQILGQGPKLLIQFQNNGVVDDSQLPKDRFSAERLKGVDSTLKIQPAKLEDSAVYLCASSFGTSSTYNEQFFGPGTRLTVL.

The chain joins TRBV7-9 to TRBJ1-2; D is perhaps TRBD1 (6 bases). CDR3 length: 12 residues. The V gene lost 5 bases and the J gene lost 7 bases, with 11 bases spanning the gap. Germline CDR1 is SEHNR and CDR2 is FQNEAQ (reference sequence). As DNA, the CDR3 is TGTGCCAGCAGCCCTCGAGGGGGTGGCTACACCTTC. This translates into CASSPRGGGYTF.

This clonotype was counted between two and nine times. The chain uses TRBV20-1 and TRBJ1-1; the D is unclear. This CDR3 spans 13 amino acids. V was shortened by 2 bases and J by 5 bases, with 12 bases between the two germline ends. Germline assignment: CDR1 DFQATT and CDR2 SNEGSKA (reference sequence). CDR3 nucleotide sequence: TGCAGTGCTAGATCACAGCTTTGGACTGAAGCTTTCTTT. It codes for CSARSQLWTEAFF.

This clonotype was found a few times. The V and J genes are TRBV12-3 or TRBV12-4 and TRBJ2-2, with 14 bases aligning to TRBD2. Trimming removed 4 bases from V and 2 bases from J; junction bases left unmatched: 6. The CDR3 is made up of 18 amino acids. CDR3 nucleotides: TGTGCCAGCAGTTCCGGACTAGCGGGGGGCCGTAACACCGGGGAGCTGTTTTTT. It translates to CASSSGLAGGRNTGELFF.